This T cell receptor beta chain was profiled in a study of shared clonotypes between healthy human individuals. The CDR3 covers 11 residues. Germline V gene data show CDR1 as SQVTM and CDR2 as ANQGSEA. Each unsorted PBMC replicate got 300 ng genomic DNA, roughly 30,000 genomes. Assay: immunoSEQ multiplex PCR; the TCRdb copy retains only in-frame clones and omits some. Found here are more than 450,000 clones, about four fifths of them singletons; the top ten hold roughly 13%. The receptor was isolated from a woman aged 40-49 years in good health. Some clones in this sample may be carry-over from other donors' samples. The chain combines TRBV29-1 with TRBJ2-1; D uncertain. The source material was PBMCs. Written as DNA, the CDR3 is TGCAGTGAAGAACGGATCGGCGAGCAGTTCTTC. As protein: CSEERIGEQFF.